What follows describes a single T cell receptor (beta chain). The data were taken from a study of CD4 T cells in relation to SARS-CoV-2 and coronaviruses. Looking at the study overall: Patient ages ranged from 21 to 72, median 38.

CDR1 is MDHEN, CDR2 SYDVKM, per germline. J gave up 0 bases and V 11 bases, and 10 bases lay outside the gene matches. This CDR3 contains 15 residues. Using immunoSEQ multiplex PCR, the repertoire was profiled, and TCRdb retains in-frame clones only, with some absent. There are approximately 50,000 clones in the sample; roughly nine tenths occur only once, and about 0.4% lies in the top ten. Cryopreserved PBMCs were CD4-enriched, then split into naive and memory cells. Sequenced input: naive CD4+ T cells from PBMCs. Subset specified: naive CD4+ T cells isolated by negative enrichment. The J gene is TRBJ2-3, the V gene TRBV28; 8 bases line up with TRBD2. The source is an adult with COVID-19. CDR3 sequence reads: CAGSFGRASTDTQYF. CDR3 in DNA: TGTGCCGGCTCTTTCGGGAGGGCTAGCACAGATACGCAGTATTTT.